The entry that follows covers one TCR beta chain sequence. This record belongs to a study of blood T cell repertoires in COVID-19. The V gene's germline CDR1 is ENHRY and CDR2 SYGVKD. Trimming left V 4 bases short and J 4 bases short, with 9 bases between. This CDR3 contains 13 residues. Produced via immunoSEQ multiplex PCR; TCRdb's table is partial and in-frame only. The repertoire includes 250,000 to 300,000 clones, 86% of them detected once, and approximately 12% sits in the top ten. The Seattle patients joined while their infection was active and were tracked longitudinally afterward. The TCR originated in a woman in her thirties with COVID-19, enrolled during active disease. The gene calls are TRBV10-3 and TRBJ2-3, with a possible D match to TRBD1 (6 bases). The specimen was peripheral blood. The CDR3 region is CAISGTVADTQYF. CDR3 in DNA: TGTGCCATCAGTGGGACAGTAGCAGATACGCAGTATTTT.